Each of the 2 T cell receptor beta chains below was sequenced from the same sample in a study of T cells in Graves' hyperthyroidism and ophthalmopathy. Amplification targeted TCR beta CDR3 regions from RNA transcripts. The HTBI primer set drove a first-round RT-PCR of the TCR CDR3. A single record per CDR3 protein comes from TCRdb applying MiXCR to the multiplex PCR reads. The table has 200,000 to 300,000 distinct CDR3 sequences, almost 25% seen once. Sequencing input: blood. These TCRs come from a woman in her forties with Graves' ophthalmopathy.

This chain joins TRBV12-3 or TRBV12-4 and TRBJ1-2, with unresolved D. V lost 8 bases to trimming and J lost 12 bases, with 16 bases between them. This CDR3 contains 11 residues. The CDR3 loop reads CASSREYRDTF. The CDR3 DNA is TGTGCCAGCTCCCGGGAGTATCGAGACACCTTC.

The rearrangement links TRBV20-1 to TRBJ2-5; D remains unclear. The CDR3 consists of 14 residues. V was cut by 3 bases and J by 7 bases, with 18 bases left in between. CDR1 and CDR2 from the germline V gene are DFQATT and SNEGSKA (reference sequence). In DNA, the CDR3 is TGCAGTGCTAGTTCGAAGGTCATAAAGGGGACCCAGTACTTC. Residues: CSASSKVIKGTQYF.